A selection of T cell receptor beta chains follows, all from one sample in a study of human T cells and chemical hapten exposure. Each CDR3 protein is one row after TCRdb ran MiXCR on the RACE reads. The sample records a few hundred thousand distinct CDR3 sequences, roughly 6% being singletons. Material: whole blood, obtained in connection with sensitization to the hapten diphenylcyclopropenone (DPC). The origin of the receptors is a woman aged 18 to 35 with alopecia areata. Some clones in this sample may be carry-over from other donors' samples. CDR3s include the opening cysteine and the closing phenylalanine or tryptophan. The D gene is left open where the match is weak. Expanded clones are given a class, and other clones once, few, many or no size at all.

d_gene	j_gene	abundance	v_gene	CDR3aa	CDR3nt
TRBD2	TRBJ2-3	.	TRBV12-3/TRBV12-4	CASSPTGRPDTQYF	TGTGCCAGCAGTCCAACCGGGAGGCCAGATACGCAGTATTTT
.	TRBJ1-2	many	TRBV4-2	CASSQDNYGYTF	TGTGCCAGCAGCCAAGATAACTATGGCTACACCTTC
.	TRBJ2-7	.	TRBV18	CASQSQGSYEQYF	TGTGCCAGCCAGTCCCAGGGATCCTACGAGCAGTACTTC
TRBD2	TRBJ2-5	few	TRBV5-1	CASSLEASGGTQETQYF	TGCGCCAGCAGCTTGGAAGCTAGCGGGGGAACACAAGAGACCCAGTACTTC
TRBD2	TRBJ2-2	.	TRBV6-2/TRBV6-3	CASSYSPSGTTGELFF	TGTGCCAGCAGTTACTCTCCTAGCGGCACCACCGGGGAGCTGTTTTTT
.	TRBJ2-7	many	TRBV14	CASSPRTVSSYEQYF	TGTGCCAGCAGCCCCCGGACCGTTAGCTCCTACGAGCAGTACTTC
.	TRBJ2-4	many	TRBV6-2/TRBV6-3	CASSQDREGKNIQYF	TGTGCCAGCAGTCAGGACAGGGAGGGCAAAAACATTCAGTACTTC
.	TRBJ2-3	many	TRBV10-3	CAISTGDTQYF	TGTGCCATTTCGACGGGAGATACGCAGTATTTT
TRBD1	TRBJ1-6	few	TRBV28	CASSLIGTGDSPLHF	TGTGCCAGCAGTTTAATTGGGACAGGGGATTCACCCCTCCACTTT
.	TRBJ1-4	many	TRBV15	CATSRGDLWSEKLFF	TGTGCCACCAGCAGAGGTGACCTATGGAGTGAAAAACTGTTTTTT
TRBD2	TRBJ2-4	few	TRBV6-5	CASSRGGPKNIQYF	TGTGCCAGCAGCCGCGGGGGGCCCAAAAACATTCAGTACTTC
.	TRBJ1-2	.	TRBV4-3	CASSSGRRGSRGYTF	TGCGCCAGCAGCTCGGGCCGTAGGGGGTCTCGAGGCTACACCTTC
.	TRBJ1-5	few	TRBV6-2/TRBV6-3	CATEDRYNQPQHF	TGTGCCACCGAAGACAGGTACAATCAGCCCCAGCATTTT
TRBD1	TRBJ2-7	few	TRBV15	CATSRRTGNYEQYF	TGTGCCACCAGCAGAAGGACAGGGAATTACGAGCAGTACTTC
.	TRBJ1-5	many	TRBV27	CASSAKAYNQPQHF	TGTGCCAGCAGCGCTAAGGCCTACAATCAGCCCCAGCATTTT
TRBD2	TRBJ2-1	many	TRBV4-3	CASSQDASGGAYNEQFF	TGCGCCAGCAGCCAAGATGCGAGCGGGGGGGCCTACAATGAGCAGTTCTTC
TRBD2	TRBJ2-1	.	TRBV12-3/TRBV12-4	CASTRLADSYNEQFF	TGTGCCAGCACCCGACTAGCGGACTCCTACAATGAGCAGTTCTTC
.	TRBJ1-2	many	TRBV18	CASSPRQADGYTF	TGTGCCAGCTCACCACGGCAGGCTGATGGCTACACCTTC
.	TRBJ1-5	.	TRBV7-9	CASSLSDGEYQPQHF	TGTGCCAGCAGCTTATCCGACGGAGAATATCAGCCCCAGCATTTT
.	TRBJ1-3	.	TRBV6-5	CASSSPTGPGNTIYF	TGTGCCAGCAGTTCCCCGACTGGGCCGGGAAACACCATATATTTT
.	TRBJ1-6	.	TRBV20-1	CSASIGTDNSPLHF	TGCAGTGCTAGTATCGGGACGGATAATTCACCCCTCCACTTT
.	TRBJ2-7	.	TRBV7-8	CASSAGHPSSYEQYF	TGTGCCAGCAGCGCGGGACACCCGAGCTCCTACGAGCAGTACTTC
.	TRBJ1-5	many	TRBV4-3	CASSQGQIRQPQHF	TGCGCCAGCAGCCAAGGCCAAATCAGACAGCCCCAGCATTTT
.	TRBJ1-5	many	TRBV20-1	CSARDRLGGQPQHF	TGCAGTGCTAGAGATAGGCTGGGGGGTCAGCCCCAGCATTTT
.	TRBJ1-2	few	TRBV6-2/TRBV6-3	CASSYPRLAEASF	TGTGCCAGCAGTTACCCCCGACTGGCAGAGGCATCCTTC
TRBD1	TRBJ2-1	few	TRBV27	CASSDPGGPGSDEQFF	TGTGCCAGCAGTGATCCAGGGGGCCCGGGTTCAGATGAGCAGTTCTTC
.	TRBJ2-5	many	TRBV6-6	CASTQDGKTQYF	TGTGCCAGCACACAGGACGGGAAGACCCAGTACTTC
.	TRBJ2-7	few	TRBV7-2	CASSPKQFPYEQYF	TGTGCCAGCAGCCCCAAGCAGTTTCCCTACGAGCAGTACTTC
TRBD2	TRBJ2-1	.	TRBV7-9	CASSPAGTRPFNEQFF	TGTGCCAGCAGCCCCGCCGGGACTAGGCCGTTCAATGAGCAGTTCTTC
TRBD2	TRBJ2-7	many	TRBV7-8	CASSLGGRANEQYF	TGTGCCAGCAGCTTAGGAGGGAGGGCTAACGAGCAGTACTTC
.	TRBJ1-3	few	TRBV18	CASSPQDSGNTIYF	TGTGCCAGCTCACCCCAGGACAGCGGAAACACCATATATTTT
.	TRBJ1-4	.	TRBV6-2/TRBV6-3	CASSYSNRTGEREKLFF	TGTGCCAGCAGTTACTCGAACAGGACGGGCGAGAGGGAAAAACTGTTTTTT
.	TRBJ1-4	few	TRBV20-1	CSANQGFQEKLFF	TGCAGTGCGAATCAGGGGTTCCAGGAAAAACTGTTTTTT
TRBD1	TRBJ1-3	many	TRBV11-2	CASSETGVSGNTIYF	TGTGCCAGCAGCGAAACAGGGGTATCTGGAAACACCATATATTTT
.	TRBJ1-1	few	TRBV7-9	CASSRRPPQGASNTEAFF	TGTGCCAGCAGCCGCCGCCCCCCCCAGGGCGCCTCAAACACTGAAGCTTTCTTT
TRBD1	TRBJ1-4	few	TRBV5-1	CASSSKGAPNEKLFF	TGCGCCAGCAGCTCCAAGGGGGCGCCTAATGAAAAACTGTTTTTT
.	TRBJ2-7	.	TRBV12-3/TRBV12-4	CASSFPDREQYF	TGTGCCAGCAGTTTCCCAGACAGGGAGCAGTACTTC
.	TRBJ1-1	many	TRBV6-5	CASRNTKNTEAFF	TGTGCCAGCAGAAATACCAAGAACACTGAAGCTTTCTTT
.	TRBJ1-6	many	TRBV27	CASSSTPSPLHF	TGTGCCAGCAGTTCGACACCTTCACCCCTCCACTTT
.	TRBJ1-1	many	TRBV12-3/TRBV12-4	CASSKSLNTEAFF	TGTGCCAGCAGTAAATCTCTGAACACTGAAGCTTTCTTT
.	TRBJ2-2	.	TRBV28	CASSLGQGLKGELFF	TGTGCCAGCAGTTTAGGTCAAGGACTAAAAGGGGAGCTGTTTTTT
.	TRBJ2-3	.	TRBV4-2	CASSQETGGEGDTQYF	TGTGCCAGCAGCCAAGAGACGGGGGGCGAAGGAGATACGCAGTATTTT
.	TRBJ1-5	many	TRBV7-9	CASSSTGSGLSNQPQHF	TGTGCCAGCAGCTCGACGGGGAGCGGCCTTAGCAATCAGCCCCAGCATTTT